This T cell receptor beta chain was identified in a study of CD8 T cells in Susac syndrome. Study-wide points: There were approximately 15 Susac-specific public clones in total CD8+ repertoires and roughly five in CD8+ TEMRA repertoires.

RNA in amounts of roughly 0.45 to 1 ug was reverse transcribed with random hexamers. An immunoSEQ multiplex PCR generated amplified TCR beta CDR3 products spanning 54 Vbeta and 13 Jbeta. TCRdb fed the immunoSEQ multiplex PCR reads into MiXCR, producing one record per CDR3 protein. Of around 95,000 distinct CDR3 sequences detected, about 96% appear once; the ten largest clones hold 0.3%. For this clonotype: Its antigen is as yet unknown.

CD8+ and CD4+ T cells from blood underwent TCR beta sequencing, which was carried out in a high-throughput format. Sequencing was performed on CD8+ T cells from PBMCs. The source of this sequence is a human donor with Susac syndrome.

The CDR3 reads CASSQTAGRVWDRSYEQYF. CDR3 in DNA: TGTGCCAGCAGCCAAACCGCGGGGAGGGTTTGGGACAGATCCTACGAGCAGTACTTC. The chain employs TRBV14 and TRBJ2-7, with D perhaps being TRBD1 or TRBD2 (7 bases each). The germline V gene has CDR1 SGHDN and CDR2 FVKESK. CDR3 size: 19 residues. The V gene lost 2 bases and the J gene lost 1 base, with 24 bases spanning the gap. Combining the CDR3 with reference TRBV14 and TRBJ2-7 gives the whole variable domain EAGVTQFPSHSVIEKGQTVTLRCDPISGHDNLYWYRRVMGKEIKFLLHFVKESKQDESGMPNNRFLAERTGGTYSTLKVQPAELEDSGVYFCASSQTAGRVWDRSYEQYFGPGTRLTVT.